This TCR beta chain came from a study of blood T cell repertoires in COVID-19. In the study overall: Collection of acute and convalescent COVID-19 samples took place in the United States, Italy and Spain.

Profiling relied on immunoSEQ multiplex PCR, and the TCRdb table lists in-frame clones only, not all of them. The data show 100,000 to 150,000 clones, around 80% seen once. Seattle cases were enrolled at active infection and followed longitudinally. The V segment lost 0 bases and the J segment 3 bases; nucleotides outside the gene matches: 7. The CDR3 extends over 16 amino acids. The gene calls are TRBV23-1 and TRBJ2-7, with 8 bases aligning to TRBD1. Being an ORF, TRBV23-1 has a function that is uncertain. The sample was peripheral blood. This sequence was found in a man aged 25-45 years with COVID-19, enrolled during active disease. CDR3 DNA sequence: TGCGCCAGCAGTCAATCGGACAGGGAAAGCTACTACGAGCAGTACTTC. It yields the protein CASSQSDRESYYEQYF.